This is a list of T cell receptor beta chains from one sample in a study of CDR3 diversity in severe acne. TCRdb recomputed calls from the PCR reads with MiXCR, one row per CDR3 protein. This sample yields more than 85,000 distinct CDR3 sequences, of which 45% to 55% are seen a single time; roughly a tenth belongs to the top ten. Material: blood. Receptors were obtained from a male donor in good health, serving as a control. The CDR3 runs from the conserved cysteine through the conserved F or W. D genes are given only for firm matches. Expanded clones are given a class, and other clones once, few, many or no size at all.

-,TRBJ1-1,TRBV24-1,-,CATSDPPRSGMNTEAFF,TGTGCCACCAGTGACCCACCCCGCTCTGGGATGAACACTGAAGCTTTCTTT
-,TRBJ1-2,TRBV19,-,CASSTDTPYGYTF,TGTGCCAGTAGTACTGACACACCCTATGGCTACACCTTC
-,TRBJ1-1,TRBV2,-,CATEGGNTEAFF,TGTGCCACCGAGGGGGGGAACACTGAAGCTTTCTTT
few,TRBJ1-2,TRBV10-3,-,CASGDNYGYTF,TGTGCGTCCGGGGATAACTATGGCTACACCTTC
few,TRBJ1-6,TRBV15,-,CATSRDRRSSPLHF,TGTGCCACCAGCAGAGATCGGAGGAGTTCACCCCTCCACTTT
many,TRBJ2-3,TRBV30,-,CALGKADTQYF,TGTGCCCTCGGAAAGGCAGATACGCAGTATTTT
-,TRBJ2-7,TRBV25-1,-,CASSELPVLRGSSYNEQYF,TGTGCCAGCAGTGAACTCCCGGTCCTGAGAGGGAGCTCCTACAACGAGCAGTACTTC
-,TRBJ1-6,TRBV25-1,-,CASSLDPGEYSPLHF,TGTGCCAGCAGCTTAGATCCGGGGGAATATTCACCCCTCCACTTT
-,TRBJ1-1,TRBV25-1,TRBD1,CASSEEGARPEAFF,TGTGCCAGCAGTGAGGAGGGGGCGCGCCCAGAAGCTTTCTTT
-,TRBJ1-4,TRBV18,-,CASSDRNPTNEKLFF,TGTGCCAGCTCAGACAGGAATCCAACTAATGAAAAACTGTTTTTT
-,TRBJ2-5,TRBV10-3,-,CAISGGSEETQYF,TGTGCCATCAGTGGAGGCAGTGAGGAGACCCAGTACTTC
many,TRBJ2-7,TRBV19,TRBD2,CASQQLAGASYEQYF,TGTGCCAGCCAACAACTAGCGGGGGCCTCCTACGAGCAGTACTTC
-,TRBJ2-7,TRBV5-1,-,CASSLYLRSSYEQYF,TGCGCCAGCAGCTTATACCTCAGGAGCTCCTACGAGCAGTACTTC
-,TRBJ2-3,TRBV20-1,TRBD2,CSASAGGAADTQYF,TGCAGTGCTAGTGCGGGGGGGGCCGCAGATACGCAGTATTTT
-,TRBJ2-4,TRBV20-1,-,CSAPDGLAKNIQYF,TGCAGTGCGCCCGATGGTCTTGCCAAAAACATTCAGTACTTC
few,TRBJ2-7,TRBV10-1,TRBD1,CASSRDRASVEQYF,TGCGCCAGCAGTCGGGACAGGGCATCGGTCGAGCAGTACTTC
-,TRBJ2-1,TRBV25-1,-,CASSERMAAEQFF,TGTGCCAGCAGTGAAAGAATGGCGGCTGAGCAGTTCTTC
-,TRBJ2-2,TRBV27,TRBD2,CASSLLGGYTGELFF,TGTGCCAGCAGTTTATTGGGGGGGTACACCGGGGAGCTGTTTTTC
-,TRBJ2-7,TRBV7-9,TRBD2,CASGPLGLVNEQYF,TGTGCCAGCGGCCCCCTGGGACTAGTTAACGAGCAGTACTTC
-,TRBJ1-1,TRBV25-1,-,CASNPGTARTEAFF,TGTGCCAGCAACCCCGGGACCGCGAGGACTGAAGCTTTCTTT
-,TRBJ2-2,TRBV25-1,TRBD2,CASSSNSGRPGELFF,TGTGCCAGCAGTTCAAATAGCGGGAGACCCGGGGAGCTGTTTTTT
-,TRBJ2-7,TRBV12-3/TRBV12-4,TRBD1,CASGPGQGAIYEQYF,TGTGCCAGCGGCCCGGGACAGGGGGCCATCTACGAGCAGTACTTC
many,TRBJ1-5,TRBV6-5,-,CASSYDGTVGQPQHF,TGTGCCAGCAGTTACGACGGGACGGTTGGACAGCCCCAGCATTTT
many,TRBJ2-1,TRBV9,-,CASSVEFQFSYNEQFF,TGTGCCAGCAGCGTAGAATTTCAGTTCTCGTACAATGAGCAGTTCTTC
few,TRBJ2-3,TRBV24-1,-,CATSDFIDVGEDTQYF,TGTGCCACCAGTGATTTTATAGATGTAGGTGAAGATACGCAGTATTTT
many,TRBJ2-1,TRBV6-5,-,CASSPPRLTSSYNEQFF,TGTGCCAGCAGTCCCCCCCGGCTCACCAGCTCCTACAATGAGCAGTTCTTC
-,TRBJ2-1,TRBV5-1,-,CASSLEAGYNEQFF,TGCGCCAGCAGCTTGGAGGCTGGATACAATGAGCAGTTCTTC
-,TRBJ1-4,TRBV20-1,-,CSARVDSTTNEKLFF,TGCAGTGCTAGAGTGGACAGTACAACTAATGAAAAACTGTTTTTT
-,TRBJ1-1,TRBV6-1,-,CAGGGTEAFF,TGTGCCGGAGGCGGCACTGAAGCTTTCTTT
-,TRBJ1-5,TRBV2,-,CARQKGRPQPQHF,TGTGCCCGTCAGAAGGGCAGGCCTCAGCCCCAGCATTTT
-,TRBJ1-1,TRBV6-5,TRBD1,CASSYTGDTEAFF,TGTGCCAGCAGTTACACAGGGGACACTGAAGCTTTCTTT
-,TRBJ2-7,TRBV7-8,TRBD2,CASSQDRGSGGPYEQYF,TGTGCCAGCAGCCAAGATCGGGGTAGCGGGGGACCCTACGAGCAGTACTTC
few,TRBJ1-5,TRBV2,TRBD1,CASTEDRADQPQHF,TGTGCCAGCACGGAAGACAGGGCCGATCAGCCCCAGCATTTT
many,TRBJ1-1,TRBV6-4,-,CASSDGGENTEAFF,TGTGCCAGCAGTGACGGGGGGGAGAACACTGAAGCTTTCTTT
-,TRBJ2-2,TRBV4-2,TRBD2,CASSLGTSQTGELFF,TGTGCCAGCAGCCTCGGGACTAGCCAAACCGGGGAGCTGTTTTTT
-,TRBJ1-4,TRBV7-9,-,CASSLQGPNEKLFF,TGTGCCAGCAGCTTGCAGGGCCCTAATGAAAAACTGTTTTTT
-,TRBJ2-5,TRBV28,-,CASSETTGRGGETQYF,TGTGCCAGCAGTGAAACCACAGGGAGGGGTGGGGAGACCCAGTACTTC
many,TRBJ2-7,TRBV6-5,-,CASGVAWGYEQYF,TGTGCCAGTGGGGTAGCGTGGGGCTACGAGCAGTACTTC
few,TRBJ1-3,TRBV7-9,TRBD1,CASSYGQGAKLNTIYF,TGTGCCAGCAGCTACGGACAGGGGGCGAAATTAAACACCATATATTTT
-,TRBJ2-1,TRBV20-1,TRBD1,CSARSPGTGNEQFF,TGCAGTGCTAGATCGCCGGGGACAGGGAATGAGCAGTTCTTC
-,TRBJ1-6,TRBV19,-,CASMAQGYSPLRF,TGTGCCAGTATGGCACAGGGCTATTCACCCCTCCGCTTT
-,TRBJ1-2,TRBV19,-,CANSIPGAYGYTF,TGTGCCAATAGTATTCCGGGGGCCTATGGCTACACCTTC
many,TRBJ2-7,TRBV15,-,CATSRGSSSYEQYF,TGTGCCACCAGCAGAGGATCGTCGTCCTACGAGCAGTACTTC